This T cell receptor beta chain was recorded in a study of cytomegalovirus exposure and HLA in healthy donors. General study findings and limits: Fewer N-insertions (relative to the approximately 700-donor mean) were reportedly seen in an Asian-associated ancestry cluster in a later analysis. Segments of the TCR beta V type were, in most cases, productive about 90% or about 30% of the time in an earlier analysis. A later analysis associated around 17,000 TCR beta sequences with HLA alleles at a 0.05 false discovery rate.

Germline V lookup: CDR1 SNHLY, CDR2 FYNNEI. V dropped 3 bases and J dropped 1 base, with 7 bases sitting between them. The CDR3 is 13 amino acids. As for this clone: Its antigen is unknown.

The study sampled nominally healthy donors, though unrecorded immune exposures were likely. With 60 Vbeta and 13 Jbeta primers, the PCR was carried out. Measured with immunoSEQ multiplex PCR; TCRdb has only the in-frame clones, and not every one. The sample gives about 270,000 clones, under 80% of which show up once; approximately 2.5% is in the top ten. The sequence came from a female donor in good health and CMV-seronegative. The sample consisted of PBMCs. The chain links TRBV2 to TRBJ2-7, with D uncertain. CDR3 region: CASSDNLSYEQYF. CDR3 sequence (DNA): TGTGCCAGCAGTGACAACTTATCCTACGAGCAGTACTTC.